This T cell receptor (beta chain) was sequenced for a study of T cells in Graves' hyperthyroidism and ophthalmopathy. This clonotype has at least ten counts. The CDR3 loop spans 15 amino acids. The germline V gene has CDR1 SGHRS and CDR2 YFSETQ. V lost 4 bases and J lost 4; bases outside the gene matches: 6. Researchers took RNA transcripts and amplified the TCR beta CDR3 regions from them. RT-PCR in the first round (using the HTBI primer set) targeted the TCR CDR3. TCRdb reprocessed the multiplex PCR reads with MiXCR, giving one entry per CDR3 protein. The sample has 75,000 to 100,000 distinct CDR3 sequences; around 42% are singletons.

The TCR originated in a woman in her twenties or thirties with Graves' hyperthyroidism. What was sequenced was peripheral blood or thyroid tissue (not recorded which). V gene TRBV5-1 combines with J gene TRBJ1-5; 9 bases match TRBD1. The CDR3 here is CASSPGTGPNQPQHF. The CDR3 nucleotides are TGCGCCAGCAGCCCCGGGACAGGGCCTAATCAGCCCCAGCATTTT.